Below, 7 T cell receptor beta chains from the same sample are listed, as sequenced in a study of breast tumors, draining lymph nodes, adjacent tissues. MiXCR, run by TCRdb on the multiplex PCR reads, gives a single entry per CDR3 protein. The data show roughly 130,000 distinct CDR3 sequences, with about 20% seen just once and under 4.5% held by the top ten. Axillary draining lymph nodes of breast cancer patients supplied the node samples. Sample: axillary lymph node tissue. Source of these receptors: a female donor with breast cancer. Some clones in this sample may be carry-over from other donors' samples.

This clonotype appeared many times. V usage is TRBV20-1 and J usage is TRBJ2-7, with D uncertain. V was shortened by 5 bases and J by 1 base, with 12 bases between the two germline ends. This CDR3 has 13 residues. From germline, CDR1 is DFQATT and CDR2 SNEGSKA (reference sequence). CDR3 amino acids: CSAENDISYEQYF. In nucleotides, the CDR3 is TGCAGTGCTGAGAACGACATTTCCTACGAGCAGTACTTC.

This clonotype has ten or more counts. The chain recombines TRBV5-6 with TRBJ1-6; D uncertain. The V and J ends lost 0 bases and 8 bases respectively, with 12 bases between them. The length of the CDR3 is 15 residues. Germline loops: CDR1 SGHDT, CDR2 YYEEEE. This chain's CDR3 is CASSLGGGSDSPLHF. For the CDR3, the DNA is TGTGCCAGCAGCTTGGGAGGTGGGAGCGATTCACCCCTCCACTTT.

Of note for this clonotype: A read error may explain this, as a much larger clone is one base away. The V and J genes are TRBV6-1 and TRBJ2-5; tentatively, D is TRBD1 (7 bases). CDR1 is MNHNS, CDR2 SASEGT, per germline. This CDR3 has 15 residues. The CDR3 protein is CAGSATGAGFGTQYF. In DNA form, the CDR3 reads TGTGCCGGCAGTGCCACAGGGGCGGGATTCGGGACCCAGTACTTC.

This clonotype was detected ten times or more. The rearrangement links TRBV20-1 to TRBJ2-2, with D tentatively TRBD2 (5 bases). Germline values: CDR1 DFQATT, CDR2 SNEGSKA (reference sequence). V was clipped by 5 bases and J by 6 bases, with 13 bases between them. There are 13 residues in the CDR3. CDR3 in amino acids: CSAGPGEAGELFF. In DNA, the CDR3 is TGCAGTGCTGGCCCCGGGGAAGCCGGGGAGCTGTTTTTT.

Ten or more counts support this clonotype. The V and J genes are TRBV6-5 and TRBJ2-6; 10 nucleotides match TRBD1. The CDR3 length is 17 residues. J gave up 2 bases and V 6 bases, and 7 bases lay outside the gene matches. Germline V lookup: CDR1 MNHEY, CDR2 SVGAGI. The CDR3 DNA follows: TGTGCCAGCAGCTACGGACAGGGGGGAACTGGGGCCAACGTCCTGACTTTC. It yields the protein CASSYGQGGTGANVLTF.

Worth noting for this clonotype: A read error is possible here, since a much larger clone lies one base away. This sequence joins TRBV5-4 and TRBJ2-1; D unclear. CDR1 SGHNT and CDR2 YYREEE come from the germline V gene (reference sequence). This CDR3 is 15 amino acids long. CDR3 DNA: TGTGCCTGCAGCCCTGACTTCGCCGGTAGTGTTGAGCAGTTCTTC. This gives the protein CACSPDFAGSVEQFF.

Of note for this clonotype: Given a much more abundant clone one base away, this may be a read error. CDR3 coding DNA: TGCAGTGCTGGTCTTGGACTAGAGTTCACAGATACGCAGTATTTT. It specifies CSAGLGLEFTDTQYF. This rearrangement joins TRBV20-1 to TRBJ2-3; 7 bases line up with TRBD2. V trimming: 5 bases; J trimming: 2 bases; junction bases outside the gene matches: 10. Germline V lookup: CDR1 DFQATT, CDR2 SNEGSKA (reference sequence). This CDR3 is built from 15 residues.